The table lists the clone carrying this TCR beta chain with a few counts. Its antigen is as yet unknown. This sample stems from a study of identical twins. Study-wide findings and caveats: Cross-sectional statistics, not tracking of the same donors, supported the conclusions. Within cord blood, abundant beta clonotypes carried fewer insertions, but memory repertoires showed no such trend. Out-of-frame TCR alpha sharing in monozygotic twins exceeded recombination model predictions.

The V and J ends lost 7 bases and 0 bases respectively, with 13 bases between them. The CDR3 extends over 15 amino acids. Germline-derived CDR1 and CDR2 are DFQATT and SNEGSKA (reference sequence). TCRdb reprocessed the 5' RACE reads via MiXCR and lists one record per CDR3 protein. The data contain around 490,000 distinct CDR3 sequences, approximately 20% of them singletons. The same data also went into a second study, on yellow fever vaccine responses in identical twins. That work states: Twins showed a vaccine T cell response that reportedly seemed partly convergent, partly personalized.

The source is a woman under 30 in good health. This chain connects TRBV20-1 to TRBJ2-6; no clear D. Material: CD4+ T cells sorted from blood. The CDR3 loop reads CSVGRLSSGANVLTF. The CDR3, as DNA: TGCAGTGTTGGCAGATTAAGCTCTGGGGCCAACGTCCTGACTTTC.